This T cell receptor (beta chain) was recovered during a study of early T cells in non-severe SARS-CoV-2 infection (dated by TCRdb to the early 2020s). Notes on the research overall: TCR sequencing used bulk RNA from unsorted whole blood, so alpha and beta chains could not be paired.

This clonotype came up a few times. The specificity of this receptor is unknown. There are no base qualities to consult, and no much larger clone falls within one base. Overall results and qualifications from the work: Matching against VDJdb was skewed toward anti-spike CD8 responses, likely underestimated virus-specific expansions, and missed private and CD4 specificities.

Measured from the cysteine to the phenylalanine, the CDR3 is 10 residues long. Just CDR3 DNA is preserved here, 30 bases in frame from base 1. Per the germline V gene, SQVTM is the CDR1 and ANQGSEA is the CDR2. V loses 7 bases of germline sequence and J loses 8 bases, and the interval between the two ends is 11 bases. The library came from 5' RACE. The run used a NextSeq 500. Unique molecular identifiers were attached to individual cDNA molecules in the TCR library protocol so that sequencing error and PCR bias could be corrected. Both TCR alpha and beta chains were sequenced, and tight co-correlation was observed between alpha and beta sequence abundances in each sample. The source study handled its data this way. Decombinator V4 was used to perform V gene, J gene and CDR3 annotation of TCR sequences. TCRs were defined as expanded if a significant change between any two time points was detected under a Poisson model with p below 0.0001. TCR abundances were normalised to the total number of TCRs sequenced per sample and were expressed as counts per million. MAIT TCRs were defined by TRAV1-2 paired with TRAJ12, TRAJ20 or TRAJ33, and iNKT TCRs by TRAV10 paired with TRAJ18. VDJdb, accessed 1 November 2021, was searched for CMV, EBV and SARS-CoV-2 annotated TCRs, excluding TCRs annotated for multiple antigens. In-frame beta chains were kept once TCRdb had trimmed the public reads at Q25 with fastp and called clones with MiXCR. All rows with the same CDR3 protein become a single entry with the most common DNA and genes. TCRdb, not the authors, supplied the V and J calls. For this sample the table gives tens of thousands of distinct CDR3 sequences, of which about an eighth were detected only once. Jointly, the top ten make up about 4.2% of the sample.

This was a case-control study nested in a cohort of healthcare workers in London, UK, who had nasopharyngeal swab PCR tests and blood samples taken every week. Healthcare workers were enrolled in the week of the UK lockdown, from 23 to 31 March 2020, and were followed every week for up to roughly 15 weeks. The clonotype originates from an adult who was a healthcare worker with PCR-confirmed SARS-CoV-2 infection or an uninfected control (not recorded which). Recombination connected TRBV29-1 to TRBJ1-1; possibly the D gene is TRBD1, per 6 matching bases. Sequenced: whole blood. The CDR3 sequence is CSAPGTEAFF. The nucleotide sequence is TGCAGCGCTCCGGGGACAGAAGCTTTCTTT.